The 24 T cell receptor beta chains in this list originate from one sample, sequenced in a study of cytomegalovirus exposure and HLA in healthy donors. Primers for the PCR totalled 60 Vbeta and 13 Jbeta. Only in-frame clones appear in the TCRdb table, and some are missing; sequencing was by immunoSEQ multiplex PCR. The sample has 170,000 or so clones, 80% seen once. The sequenced material came from PBMCs. The receptors originated from a man aged 35-49 years in good health and CMV-seronegative.

The chain uses TRBV27 and TRBJ2-2; D perhaps matches TRBD1 (5 bases). CDR1 MNHEY and CDR2 SMNVEV come from the germline V gene (reference sequence). The V and J ends lost 6 bases and 6 bases respectively, with 23 bases between them. The CDR3 has 17 amino acids. The CDR3 region has the DNA TGTGCCAGCAGGCCGATTCTCCCCAGGGCAGAATCCGGGGAGCTGTTTTTT. Its translation is CASRPILPRAESGELFF.

The gene calls are TRBV7-2 and TRBJ1-1, with D tentatively TRBD1 (6 bases). V gave up 3 bases and J gave up 9 bases, with 14 bases separating them. This CDR3 is built from 13 residues. Germline loops: CDR1 SGHTA, CDR2 FQGNSA. CDR3 sequence reads: CASSFRGTPQAFF. CDR3 DNA: TGTGCCAGCAGCTTTAGGGGGACGCCGCAAGCTTTCTTT. The variable domain in full, with the rest retrieved from reference TRBV7-2 and TRBJ1-1, is GAGVSQSPSNKVTEKGKDVELRCDPISGHTALYWYRQSLGQGLEFLIYFQGNSAPDKSGLPSDRFSAERTGGSVSTLTIQRTQQEDSAVYLCASSFRGTPQAFFGQGTRLTVV.

This clone is a singleton in its sample. This chain uses TRBV7-7 with TRBJ2-5, with 7 bases aligning to TRBD1. The CDR3 length is 13 residues. The ends lost 5 bases at V and 5 bases at J; junction bases unmatched: 5. Germline V gene data show CDR1 as SSHAT and CDR2 as FNYEAQ (reference sequence). CDR3 in DNA: TGTGCCAGCAGCGCCGACAGGGAGGAGACCCAGTACTTC. Protein: CASSADREETQYF.

The chain carries TRBV6-1 and TRBJ2-2; 7 bases line up with TRBD2. CDR1 is MNHNS and CDR2 is SASEGT in the germline V gene. With V trimmed by 6 bases and J by 6 bases, 4 bases remained unmatched. The CDR3 runs 13 residues. The CDR3 DNA reads as TGTGCCAGCAGGGATCGGGGGGCCGGGGAGCTGTTTTTT. Its translation is CASRDRGAGELFF.

V usage is TRBV7-2 and J usage is TRBJ2-3; D is possibly TRBD2 (5 bases). The CDR3 spans 12 residues. Germline values: CDR1 SGHTA, CDR2 FQGNSA. Trimming stripped 4 bases from V and 10 bases from J, with 12 bases between. The DNA of the CDR3 is TGTGCCAGCAGCTCGTCGAGGGTTGCGCAGTATTTT. Encoded protein: CASSSSRVAQYF.

The V and J genes are TRBV5-8 and TRBJ2-7; TRBD1 matches 8 bases. The length of the CDR3 is 16 residues. V shed 6 bases, J shed 2 bases, and the junction held 13 bases outside the gene matches. Germline CDR1 and CDR2: SGHTS and YDEGEE. The CDR3 DNA follows: TGTGCCAGCACCCCCGGGGACAGGCTTGGAACCTACGAGCAGTACTTC. Translating it yields CASTPGDRLGTYEQYF.

The rearrangement joins TRBV5-1 to TRBJ2-7, with TRBD1 identical over 8 bases. The V segment lost 4 bases and the J segment 6 bases; nucleotides outside the gene matches: 9. Per the germline V gene, CDR1 is SGHRS and CDR2 is YFSETQ. The CDR3 sequence is 14 residues long. The CDR3 loop reads CASSADRVQSEQYF. Here the CDR3 DNA reads TGCGCCAGCAGCGCGGACAGGGTACAATCCGAGCAGTACTTC.

The gene calls are TRBV27 and TRBJ2-4; possibly TRBD1 for D (5 bases). The V end lost 5 bases, the J end lost 6 bases, and 20 bases lay between the germline ends. CDR3 length: 16 residues. CDR1 is MNHEY, CDR2 SMNVEV, per germline (reference sequence). CDR3 residues: CASSRGGWGNGNIQYF. CDR3 coding DNA: TGTGCCAGCAGTAGGGGTGGTTGGGGTAACGGAAACATTCAGTACTTC.

The genes are TRBV9 and TRBJ2-6; 7 bases fit TRBD1. CDR3 length equals 15 residues. V was pared by 4 bases and J by 5 bases, with 6 bases of the junction left unmatched. CDR1 and CDR2 (germline): SGDLS, YYNGEE. The CDR3 is CASSLDRVWANVLTF. CDR3 nucleotides: TGTGCCAGCAGCCTAGACAGGGTCTGGGCCAACGTCCTGACTTTC.

The chain joins TRBV27 to TRBJ1-4; D not certain. With 8 bases removed from V and 8 bases from J, the gap between germline ends came to 18 bases. This CDR3 has 14 amino acids. The germline V gene encodes CDR1 MNHEY and CDR2 SMNVEV (reference sequence). The CDR3 protein is CASRTWASGEKLFF. The CDR3 DNA follows: TGTGCCAGCCGTACCTGGGCTTCGGGAGAAAAACTGTTTTTT.

This clone was observed a handful of times. The rearrangement links TRBV7-8 to TRBJ2-7; TRBD1 matches 7 bases. The junction had 6 bases not matched to a gene; V was cut back by 4 bases and J by 0 bases. The CDR3 contains 15 residues. Germline V gene lookup returns CDR1 SGHVS and CDR2 FQNEAQ. The CDR3 nucleotides are TGTGCCAGCAGCTCCGGGACAGTGAGCTCCTACGAGCAGTACTTC. Protein product: CASSSGTVSSYEQYF.

CDR3 amino acids: CASSLGTSPLGEQFF. The CDR3 DNA follows: TGCGCCAGCAGCCTAGGGACTAGCCCACTCGGTGAGCAGTTCTTC. The chain joins TRBV4-1 to TRBJ2-1; TRBD2 aligns across 9 bases. This CDR3 has 15 residues. The germline V gene encodes CDR1 MGHRA and CDR2 YSYEKL. V gave up 4 bases and J gave up 9 bases; unmatched junction bases: 10.

The rearrangement joins TRBV7-2 to TRBJ2-2; possible D gene TRBD2, 6 bases. Germline V gene sequence: CDR1 SGHTA, CDR2 FQGNSA. The CDR3 length is 14 residues. V was trimmed by 3 bases and J by 2 bases, leaving 7 bases between them. The CDR3 region has the DNA TGTGCCAGCAGCTTCGCGGGAAACACCGGGGAGCTGTTTTTT. Its protein product is CASSFAGNTGELFF.

This chain links TRBV7-9 with TRBJ2-2; D is unresolved. Deletions cut 3 bases from V and 6 bases from J, with 8 bases between. The CDR3 loop spans 13 amino acids. Germline assignment: CDR1 SEHNR and CDR2 FQNEAQ (reference sequence). CDR3: CASSFFVPGELFF. The CDR3 DNA follows: TGTGCCAGCAGCTTTTTCGTTCCCGGGGAGCTGTTTTTT.

The chain employs TRBV7-9 and TRBJ2-7; TRBD2 agrees at 13 bases. The germline V gene has CDR1 SEHNR and CDR2 FQNEAQ (reference sequence). The J segment lost 5 bases and the V segment lost 2 bases, leaving 9 bases of the junction unmatched. The CDR3 extends over 17 amino acids. CDR3 amino acids: CASSLSTGLAGYDEQYF. Written as DNA, the CDR3 is TGTGCCAGCAGCTTAAGTACGGGACTAGCGGGATACGACGAGCAGTACTTC.

The rearrangement links TRBV6-1 to TRBJ1-1; unclear D gene. The germline V and J ends were trimmed by 8 bases and 4 bases, with 8 bases remaining between them. The CDR3 is 11 residues long. CDR1 is MNHNS and CDR2 is SASEGT in the germline V gene. CDR3 region: CASRLRTEAFF. CDR3 nucleotide sequence: TGTGCCAGCCGACTCCGCACTGAAGCTTTCTTT.

This clone was seen a single time. The chain employs TRBV9 and TRBJ2-1; 7 bases fit TRBD2. Germline values: CDR1 SGDLS, CDR2 YYNGEE. CDR3 length: 18 amino acids. V lost 2 bases to trimming and J lost 6 bases; unmatched junction nucleotides: 17. The CDR3 region is CASSVGLAAFSDPNEQFF. The CDR3 DNA reads TGTGCCAGCAGCGTTGGGCTAGCGGCTTTTTCGGACCCCAATGAGCAGTTCTTC. Based on the CDR3 plus reference TRBV9 and TRBJ2-1, the full variable domain is DSGVTQTPKHLITATGQRVTLRCSPRSGDLSVYWYQQSLDQGLQFLIQYYNGEERAKGNILERFSAQQFPDLHSELNLSSLELGDSALYFCASSVGLAAFSDPNEQFFGPGTRLTVL.

The chain recombines TRBV11-3 with TRBJ1-3; perhaps TRBD1 as D (5 bases). CDR3 size: 16 residues. CDR1 and CDR2 from the germline V gene are SGHNT and YENEEA. V was shortened by 1 base and J by 0 bases, with 10 bases between the two germline ends. The CDR3, as DNA: TGTGCCAGCAGCTTAGGACAGTCGAGCTCTGGAAACACCATATATTTT. Protein: CASSLGQSSSGNTIYF.

The rearrangement uses TRBV18 and TRBJ1-5; possible D gene TRBD1, 6 bases. CDR1 and CDR2 (germline): KGHSH, LQKENI. V lost 0 bases and J 1 base, leaving 10 bases between the germline ends. The CDR3 length is 16 residues. The CDR3 DNA follows: TGTGCCAGCTCACCACCCTTTGACAGGAGCAATCAGCCCCAGCATTTT. As protein: CASSPPFDRSNQPQHF.

The rearrangement joins TRBV7-2 to TRBJ2-7; 8 bases are shared with TRBD2. The germline CDR1 and CDR2 sequences are SGHTA and FQGNSA. Trimming took 5 bases from V and 3 from J; bases not matched to a gene: 12. This CDR3 contains 16 residues. CDR3 in amino acids: CASSGPKSGGRYEQYF. As DNA, the CDR3 is TGTGCCAGCAGCGGACCCAAGAGCGGGGGCCGCTACGAGCAGTACTTC.

The gene calls are TRBV29-1 and TRBJ2-2; 11 bases are shared with TRBD2. The CDR3 is made up of 16 amino acids. The V gene end was trimmed by 5 bases and the J gene end by 4 bases; junction bases not matched to a gene: 9. The germline CDR1 and CDR2 sequences are SQVTM and ANQGSEA. The CDR3 DNA reads TGCAGCGTTAGGCTAGCGGGGGGCCGGTTCACCGGGGAGCTGTTTTTT. It yields the protein CSVRLAGGRFTGELFF.

V gene TRBV11-2 combines with J gene TRBJ1-3; weak D call: TRBD1 (6 bases). The CDR3 consists of 16 residues. Trimming pared 7 bases from V and 2 bases from J, leaving 18 bases between. Germline lookup yields CDR1 SGHAT and CDR2 FQNNGV. In DNA form, the CDR3 reads TGTGCCAGCACCAGAACGGGGGGGCTCGCTGGAAACACCATATATTTT. Protein sequence: CASTRTGGLAGNTIYF.

V usage is TRBV6-5 and J usage is TRBJ1-1; no definite D call. The CDR3 runs to 16 residues. Germline V gene data show CDR1 as MNHEY and CDR2 as SVGAGI. The V and J ends lost 2 bases and 2 bases respectively, with 15 bases between them. The CDR3: CASSYRGRIGNTEAFF. CDR3 DNA: TGTGCCAGCAGTTACAGAGGAAGAATTGGAAACACTGAAGCTTTCTTT.

The chain links TRBV6-5 to TRBJ2-5; 7 bases are a match to TRBD1. The CDR3 runs 15 residues. Germline CDR1 reads MNHEY; CDR2 reads SVGAGI. V shed 0 bases and J 2 bases; nucleotides not matched to a gene: 3. Here the CDR3 reads CASSYSRTGQETQYF. In nucleotides, the CDR3 is TGTGCCAGCAGTTACTCCCGGACAGGACAAGAGACCCAGTACTTC.